The 21 T cell receptor beta chains given below trace back to one sample, sequenced in a study of monozygotic twins with inflammatory bowel disease. TCRdb re-called the 5' RACE reads; every CDR3 protein appears as one record, without DNA. The sample includes 300,000 to 450,000 distinct CDR3 sequences. Sequencing input: blood. The receptors derive from a human donor with ulcerative colitis or Crohn's disease, or a healthy co-twin of an affected twin (not recorded which).

This chain links TRBV2 with TRBJ2-7; the D call of TRBD1 rests on TCRdb alone, since no DNA is present to check it. The CDR3 contains 16 residues. CDR1 and CDR2 from the germline V gene are SNHLY and FYNNEI. The CDR3 sequence: CASSAPWTGGRYEQYF.

The chain has TRBV4-3 and TRBJ1-6; TCRdb selects TRBD1, and the lack of DNA leaves this call unchecked. The CDR3 runs 15 residues. Looked up from germline, CDR1 is LGHNA and CDR2 is YSLEER. The CDR3 sequence is CASSQEGQGVSPLHF.

The chain carries TRBV28 and TRBJ2-7; TCRdb calls TRBD1, which cannot be checked without DNA. Germline CDR1 is MDHEN and CDR2 is SYDVKM. CDR3 length: 13 amino acids. The CDR3 sequence: CASTFAGAYEQYF.

The chain joins TRBV29-1 to TRBJ1-3; without DNA, the TCRdb call of TRBD1 cannot be checked. Germline V gene lookup returns CDR1 SQVTM and CDR2 ANQGSEA. CDR3 length: 13 residues. The chain's CDR3 is CSVEYRQRNTIYF. Complete variable domain (other parts from reference TRBV29-1 and TRBJ1-3): SAVISQKPSRDICQRGTSLTIQCQVDSQVTMMFWYRQQPGQSLTLIATANQGSEATYESGFVIDKFPISRPNLTFSTLTVSNMSPEDSSIYLCSVEYRQRNTIYFGEGSWLTVV.

The V and J genes are TRBV5-1 and TRBJ2-7; the D call from TCRdb, TRBD1, cannot be confirmed without DNA. This CDR3 is 15 amino acids long. CDR1 is SGHRS and CDR2 is YFSETQ in the germline V gene. CDR3 protein: CASSWGTGSSYEQYF. Variable domain in full (rest from reference TRBV5-1 and TRBJ2-7): KAGVTQTPRYLIKTRGQQVTLSCSPISGHRSVSWYQQTPGQGLQFLFEYFSETQRNKGNFPGRFSGRQFSNSRSEMNVSTLELGDSALYLCASSWGTGSSYEQYFGPGTRLTVT.

The chain has TRBV4-3 and TRBJ2-3; TCRdb lists TRBD1, though no DNA is available to test this call. Germline CDR1 reads LGHNA; CDR2 reads YSLEER. This CDR3 spans 15 amino acids. The CDR3 is CASSPRPVSTDTQYF.

The V call is TRBV7-2, the J call TRBJ2-3; TCRdb's D call of TRBD1 is untestable without DNA. CDR1 is SGHTA and CDR2 is FQGNSA in the germline V gene. CDR3 length: 16 residues. CDR3 sequence reads: CASSLHSASLTDTQYF.

The J gene is TRBJ1-3, the V gene TRBV5-6; the D call of TRBD1 rests on TCRdb alone, since no DNA is present to check it. Germline loops: CDR1 SGHDT, CDR2 YYEEEE. CDR3 length: 15 residues. The CDR3 reads CASSLDGGTGNTIYF.

The rearrangement uses TRBV5-6 and TRBJ2-3; with no DNA, the TCRdb D assignment of TRBD1 cannot be verified. The CDR3 has 16 residues. Germline V CDR1 and CDR2: SGHDT, YYEEEE. The CDR3 region is CASSLRQGLIRGSQYF.

This sequence joins TRBV4-3 and TRBJ2-3; the TRBD2 assignment by TCRdb is unverifiable without DNA. CDR1 is LGHNA, CDR2 YSLEER, per germline. This CDR3 is 15 amino acids long. The CDR3 loop reads CASSHLSGATDTQYF.

This chain joins TRBV7-2 and TRBJ2-7; TCRdb designates TRBD2, a call that cannot be tested without DNA. The CDR3 spans 16 residues. The germline V gene has CDR1 SGHTA and CDR2 FQGNSA. This CDR3 reads CASSTSSARSSYEQYF.

The chain joins TRBV12-5 to TRBJ2-3. This CDR3 is 14 amino acids long. CDR1 LGHNT and CDR2 FRNRAP come from the germline V gene. Here the CDR3 reads CASGLGFSTDTQYF.

This chain joins TRBV7-3 and TRBJ1-1. The germline V gene encodes CDR1 SGHTA and CDR2 FQGTGA. The length of the CDR3 is 14 residues. The CDR3 protein is CASSARVGVTEAFF. Full variable domain (remainder filled in from reference TRBV7-3 and TRBJ1-1): GAGVSQTPSNKVTEKGKYVELRCDPISGHTALYWYRQSLGQGPEFLIYFQGTGAADDSGLPNDRFFAVRPEGSVSTLKIQRTERGDSAVYLCASSARVGVTEAFFGQGTRLTVV.

V and J are TRBV20-1 and TRBJ2-1; TCRdb returns TRBD2, unconfirmable since there is no DNA. Per germline, CDR1 DFQATT and CDR2 SNEGSKA (reference sequence). The CDR3 sequence is 15 residues long. This CDR3 is CSARTSGGAYNEQFF.

The chain joins TRBV5-5 to TRBJ2-2; the TCRdb call, TRBD1, lacks DNA for checking. The CDR3 covers 17 residues. Germline lookup yields CDR1 SGHKS and CDR2 YYEKEE (reference sequence). This chain's CDR3 is CASSLKGPGQNRGELFF.

V usage is TRBV4-3 and J usage is TRBJ2-7; TCRdb picks TRBD1, but there is no DNA to check that call. The CDR3 runs 15 residues. In germline, CDR1 is LGHNA, CDR2 YSLEER. The CDR3 sequence is CASSEGTGESWEQYF.

The chain couples TRBV7-3 to TRBJ2-5; TCRdb proposes TRBD1, but this gene call is untestable without DNA. Germline assignment: CDR1 SGHTA and CDR2 FQGTGA. The CDR3 runs 13 residues. This CDR3 reads CASSSTGSGAQYF.

The J gene is TRBJ1-2, the V gene TRBV29-1; TCRdb's assignment of TRBD1 cannot be checked, as there is no DNA. CDR3 length: 12 amino acids. In germline, CDR1 is SQVTM, CDR2 ANQGSEA. CDR3 residues: CSVRGQTYGYTF.

The chain combines TRBV11-2 with TRBJ1-1. In germline, CDR1 is SGHAT, CDR2 FQNNGV. The CDR3 contains 15 residues. This CDR3 is CASSPSVDMNTEAFF.

The chain joins TRBV4-2 to TRBJ1-2; the TCRdb D gene call, TRBD1, has no DNA to confirm it. The germline V gene encodes CDR1 LGHNA and CDR2 YNFKEQ. The CDR3 is 15 residues long. CDR3 loop: CASSQDPGAHYGYTF.

CDR3 in amino acids: CASSSTPGQINADTQYF. The genes are TRBV12-3 or TRBV12-4 and TRBJ2-3; TCRdb picks TRBD1, but there is no DNA to check that call. The CDR3 length is 17 residues.